The source of this T cell receptor beta chain is a study of blood T cell repertoires in COVID-19. In germline, CDR1 is SGHRS, CDR2 YFSETQ. J was trimmed by 5 bases and V by 4 bases; bases with no gene match: 6. The CDR3 is 14 residues long. Assay: immunoSEQ multiplex PCR; the TCRdb copy retains only in-frame clones and omits some. The sample records tens of thousands of clones, more than 85% being singletons. The TCR comes from a human donor with active COVID-19. The donor label of this sample is uncertain. The chain employs TRBV5-1 and TRBJ2-1, with 7 nucleotides matching TRBD2. The sample taken for sequencing was peripheral blood. The CDR3, as DNA: TGCGCCAGCAGCAACCCCGGGACTAACAATGAGCAGTTCTTC. The encoded protein is CASSNPGTNNEQFF.